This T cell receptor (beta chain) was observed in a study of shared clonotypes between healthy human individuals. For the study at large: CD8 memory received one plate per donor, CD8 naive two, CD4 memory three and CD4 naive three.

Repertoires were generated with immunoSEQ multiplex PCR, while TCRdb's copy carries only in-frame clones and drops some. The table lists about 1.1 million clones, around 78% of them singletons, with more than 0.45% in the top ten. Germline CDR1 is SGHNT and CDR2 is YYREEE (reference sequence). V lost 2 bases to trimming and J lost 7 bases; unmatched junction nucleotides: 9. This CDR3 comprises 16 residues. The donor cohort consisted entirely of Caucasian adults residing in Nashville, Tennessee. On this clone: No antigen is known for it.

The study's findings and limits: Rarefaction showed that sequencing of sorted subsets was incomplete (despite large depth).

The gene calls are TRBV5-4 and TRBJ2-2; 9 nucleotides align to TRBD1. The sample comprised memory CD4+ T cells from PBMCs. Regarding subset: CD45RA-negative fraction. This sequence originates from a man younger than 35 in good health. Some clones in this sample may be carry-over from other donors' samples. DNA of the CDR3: TGTGCCAGCAGCTTAATCACAGGGGGCTTCGGCGGGGAGCTGTTTTTT. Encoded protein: CASSLITGGFGGELFF.